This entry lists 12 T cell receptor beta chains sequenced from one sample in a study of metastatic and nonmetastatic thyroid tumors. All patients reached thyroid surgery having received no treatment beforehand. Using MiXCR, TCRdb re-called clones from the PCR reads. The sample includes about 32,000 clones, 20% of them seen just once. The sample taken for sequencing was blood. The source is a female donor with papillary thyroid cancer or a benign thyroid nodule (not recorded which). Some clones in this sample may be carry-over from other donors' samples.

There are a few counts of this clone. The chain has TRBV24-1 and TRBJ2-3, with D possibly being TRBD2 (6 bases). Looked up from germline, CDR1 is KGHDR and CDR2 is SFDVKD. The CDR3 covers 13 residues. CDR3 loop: CATIGGAGDTQYF. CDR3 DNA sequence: TGTGCGACTATCGGAGGGGCGGGAGATACGCAGTATTTT.

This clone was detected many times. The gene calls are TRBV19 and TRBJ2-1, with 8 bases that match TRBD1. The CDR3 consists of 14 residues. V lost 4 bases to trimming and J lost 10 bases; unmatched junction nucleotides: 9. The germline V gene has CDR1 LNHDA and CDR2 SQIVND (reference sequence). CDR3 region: CASSTRQGHREQFF. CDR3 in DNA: TGTGCCAGTAGTACCAGACAGGGGCACAGAGAGCAGTTCTTC.

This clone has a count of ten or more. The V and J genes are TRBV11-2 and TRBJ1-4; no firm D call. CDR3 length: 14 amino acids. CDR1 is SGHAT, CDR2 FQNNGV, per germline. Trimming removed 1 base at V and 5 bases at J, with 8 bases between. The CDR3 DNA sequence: TGTGCCAGCAGCTTAGTCGGAGCGAATGAAAAACTGTTTTTT. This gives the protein CASSLVGANEKLFF.

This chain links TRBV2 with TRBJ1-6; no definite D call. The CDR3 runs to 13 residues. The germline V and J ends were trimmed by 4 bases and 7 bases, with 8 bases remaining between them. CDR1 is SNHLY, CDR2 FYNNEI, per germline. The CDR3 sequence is CASSVTINSPLHF. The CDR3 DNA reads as TGTGCCAGCAGTGTGACTATAAATTCACCCCTCCACTTT.

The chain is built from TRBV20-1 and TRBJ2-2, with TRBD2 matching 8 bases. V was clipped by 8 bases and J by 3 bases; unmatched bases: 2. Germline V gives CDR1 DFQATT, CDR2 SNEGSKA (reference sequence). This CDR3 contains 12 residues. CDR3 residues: CSCSGDTGELFF. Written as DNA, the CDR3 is TGCAGTTGTAGCGGGGACACCGGGGAGCTGTTTTTT.

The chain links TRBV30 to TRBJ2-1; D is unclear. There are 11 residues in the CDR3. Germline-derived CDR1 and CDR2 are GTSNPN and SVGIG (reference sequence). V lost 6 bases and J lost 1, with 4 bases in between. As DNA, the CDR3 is TGTGCCTGCCGTTCCTACAATGAGCAGTTCTTC. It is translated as CACRSYNEQFF.

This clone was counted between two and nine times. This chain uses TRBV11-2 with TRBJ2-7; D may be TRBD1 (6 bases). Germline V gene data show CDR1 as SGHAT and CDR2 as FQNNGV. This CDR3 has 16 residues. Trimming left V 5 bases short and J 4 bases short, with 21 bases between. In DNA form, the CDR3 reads TGTGCCAGCAGCCGTTTACAGGGTAAGGCGGCTTACGAGCAGTACTTC. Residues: CASSRLQGKAAYEQYF.

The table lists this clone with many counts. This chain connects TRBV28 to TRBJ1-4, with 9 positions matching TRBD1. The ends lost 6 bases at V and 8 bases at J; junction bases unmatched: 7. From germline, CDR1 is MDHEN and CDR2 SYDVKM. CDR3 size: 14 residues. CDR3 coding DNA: TGTGCCAGCAGATATGACAGGGGGACCGAAAAACTGTTTTTT. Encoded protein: CASRYDRGTEKLFF.

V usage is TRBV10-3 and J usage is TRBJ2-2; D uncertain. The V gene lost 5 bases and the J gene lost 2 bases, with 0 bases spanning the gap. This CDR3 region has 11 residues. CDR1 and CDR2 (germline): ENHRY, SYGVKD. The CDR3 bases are TGTGCCATCAGTAACACCGGGGAGCTGTTTTTT. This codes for CAISNTGELFF.

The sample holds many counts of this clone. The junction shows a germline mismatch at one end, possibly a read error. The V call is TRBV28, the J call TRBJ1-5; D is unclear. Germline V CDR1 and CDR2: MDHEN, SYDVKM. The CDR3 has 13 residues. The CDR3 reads CASSLSSKQPQHF. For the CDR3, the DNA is TGTGCCAGCAGTTTATCCAGCAAGCAGCCCCAGCATTTT.

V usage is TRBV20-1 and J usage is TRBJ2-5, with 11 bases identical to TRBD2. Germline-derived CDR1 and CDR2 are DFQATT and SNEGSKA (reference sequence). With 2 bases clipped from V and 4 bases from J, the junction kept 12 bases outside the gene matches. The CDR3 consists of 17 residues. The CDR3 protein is CSARLTTIAGGGETQYF. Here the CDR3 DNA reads TGCAGTGCTAGACTTACCACAATAGCGGGAGGGGGAGAGACCCAGTACTTC.

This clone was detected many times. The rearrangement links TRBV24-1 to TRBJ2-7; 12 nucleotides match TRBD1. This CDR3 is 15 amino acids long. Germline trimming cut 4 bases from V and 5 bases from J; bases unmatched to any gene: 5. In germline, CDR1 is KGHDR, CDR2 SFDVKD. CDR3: CATSDKGTGGNEQYF. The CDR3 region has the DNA TGTGCCACCAGTGACAAAGGGACAGGGGGCAACGAGCAGTACTTC.